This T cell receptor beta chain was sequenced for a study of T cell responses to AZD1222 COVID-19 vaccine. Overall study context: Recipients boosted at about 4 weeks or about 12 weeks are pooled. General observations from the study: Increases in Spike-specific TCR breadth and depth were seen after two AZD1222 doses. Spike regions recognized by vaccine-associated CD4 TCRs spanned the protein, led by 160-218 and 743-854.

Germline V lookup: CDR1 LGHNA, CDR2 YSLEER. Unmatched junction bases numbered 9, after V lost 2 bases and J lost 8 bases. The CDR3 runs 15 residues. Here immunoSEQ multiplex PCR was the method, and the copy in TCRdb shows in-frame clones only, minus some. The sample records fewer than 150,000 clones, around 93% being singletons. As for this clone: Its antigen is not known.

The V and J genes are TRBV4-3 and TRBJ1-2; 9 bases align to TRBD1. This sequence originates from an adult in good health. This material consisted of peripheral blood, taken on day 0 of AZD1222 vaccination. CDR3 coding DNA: TGCGCCAGCAGCCAATCCGGGACAGGGCTCGGGGGCTACACCTTC. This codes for CASSQSGTGLGGYTF.